The 10 T cell receptor beta chains below all came from one sample that was sequenced in a study of blood T cell repertoires in COVID-19. Here immunoSEQ multiplex PCR was the method, and the copy in TCRdb shows in-frame clones only, minus some. The table lists fewer than 95,000 clones, 80% to 90% of them singletons, with approximately 8.9% in the top ten. Material for sequencing was peripheral blood. All receptors come from a man aged 50-60 years with acute or convalescent COVID-19.

The chain carries TRBV19 and TRBJ1-2; TRBD1 matches at 9 bases. Trimming cost V 8 bases and J 8 bases; bases outside gene matches: 6. Germline V gene lookup returns CDR1 LNHDA and CDR2 SQIVND (reference sequence). The length of the CDR3 is 12 residues. The CDR3 loop reads CASEDRGNGYTF. In DNA, the CDR3 is TGTGCCAGTGAGGACAGGGGTAACGGCTACACCTTC.

This clone turned up a few times. The chain is built from TRBV2 and TRBJ2-7; weak D call: TRBD1 (6 bases). The CDR3 is 15 amino acids. With 2 bases removed from V and 0 bases from J, the gap between germline ends came to 11 bases. Germline CDR1 is SNHLY and CDR2 is FYNNEI. Here the CDR3 DNA reads TGTGCCAGCAGTGAAACAGGGCTGAGCTCCTACGAGCAGTACTTC. The encoded protein is CASSETGLSSYEQYF.

The count of this clone is one. This chain joins TRBV6-5 and TRBJ1-2; 9 bases are shared with TRBD1. The germline V gene encodes CDR1 MNHEY and CDR2 SVGAGI. This CDR3 is 14 amino acids long. V was clipped by 6 bases and J by 8 bases; unmatched bases: 10. The CDR3 coding sequence is TGTGCCAGCAGCAGGGACAGGGCCCCAAGCGGCTACACCTTC. Its translation is CASSRDRAPSGYTF.

This clone was counted between two and nine times. The V call is TRBV5-6, the J call TRBJ2-3; maybe TRBD1 (5 bases). CDR1 and CDR2 (germline): SGHDT, YYEEEE. The CDR3 contains 13 residues. The germline V and J ends were trimmed by 4 bases and 4 bases, with 10 bases remaining between them. CDR3 residues: CASSPQGPDTQYF. The CDR3 region has the DNA TGTGCCAGCAGCCCTCAGGGTCCAGATACGCAGTATTTT.

This chain uses TRBV5-8 with TRBJ2-5, with D possibly matching TRBD2 (7 bases). The CDR3 spans 15 residues. With 4 bases removed from V and 5 bases from J, the gap between germline ends came to 18 bases. CDR1 SGHTS and CDR2 YDEGEE come from the germline V gene. The CDR3 DNA reads as TGTGCCAGCAGCGTCCTTGGCGGGGGCGGGGAGACCCAGTACTTC. This sequence encodes CASSVLGGGGETQYF.

For the CDR3, the DNA is TGTGCCAGCAGCCCACTGACAGTTTTAACAAACACCATATATTTT. As protein: CASSPLTVLTNTIYF. This chain connects TRBV11-2 to TRBJ1-3, with D perhaps matching TRBD1 (5 bases). The V end lost 5 bases, the J end lost 6 bases, and 17 bases lay between the germline ends. Germline lookup yields CDR1 SGHAT and CDR2 FQNNGV. This CDR3 has 15 amino acids.

V and J are TRBV10-3 and TRBJ2-3; D is possibly TRBD1 (6 bases). CDR1 is ENHRY, CDR2 SYGVKD, per germline. V gave up 2 bases and J gave up 3 bases, with 12 bases separating them. The CDR3 covers 15 residues. The CDR3 DNA reads TGTGCCATCAGTGAGCCGACAGGTCGGACAGATACGCAGTATTTT. It yields the protein CAISEPTGRTDTQYF.

The genes are TRBV18 and TRBJ2-5; 9 bases match TRBD2. The V segment lost 1 base and the J segment 3 bases; nucleotides outside the gene matches: 0. There are 14 residues in the CDR3. Germline-derived CDR1 and CDR2 are KGHSH and LQKENI. CDR3 residues: CASSPLAGEETQYF. CDR3 nucleotides: TGTGCCAGCTCACCACTAGCGGGAGAAGAGACCCAGTACTTC.

The CDR3 DNA sequence: TGTGCCAGCAGAAATCAGGGGTCCTCCTATAATTCACCCCTCCACTTT. This gives the protein CASRNQGSSYNSPLHF. The chain combines TRBV28 with TRBJ1-6, with D possibly TRBD1 on 6 matching bases. The V gene lost 6 bases and the J gene lost 0 bases, with 12 bases spanning the gap. The CDR3 loop spans 16 amino acids. CDR1 and CDR2 (germline): MDHEN, SYDVKM. The variable domain in full, with the rest retrieved from reference TRBV28 and TRBJ1-6, is DVKVTQSSRYLVKRTGEKVFLECVQDMDHENMFWYRQDPGLGLRLIYFSYDVKMKEKGDIPEGYSVSREKKERFSLILESASTNQTSMYLCASRNQGSSYNSPLHFGNGTRLTVT.

This sequence joins TRBV4-2 and TRBJ2-3; D possibly corresponds to TRBD2 (5 bases). The CDR3 is made up of 17 amino acids. V gave up 0 bases and J gave up 4 bases, with 17 bases separating them. CDR1 LGHNA and CDR2 YNFKEQ come from the germline V gene. The CDR3 here is CASSQDKGVASADTQYF. The CDR3 region has the DNA TGTGCCAGCAGCCAAGATAAGGGAGTAGCATCGGCAGATACGCAGTATTTT.